The 9 T cell receptor beta chains presented below share a single source sample, sequenced in a study of T cells in Graves' hyperthyroidism and ophthalmopathy. Regions amplified from RNA transcripts were the TCR beta CDR3 regions. A set of HTBI primers served as the primers for a first-round RT-PCR of the TCR CDR3. TCRdb used MiXCR to reprocess the multiplex PCR reads, holding one entry per CDR3 protein. The table has about 680,000 distinct CDR3 sequences, over 35% seen once. The sample consisted of blood. The receptor set was obtained from a middle-aged woman with Graves' hyperthyroidism.

The rearrangement uses TRBV7-2 and TRBJ2-1, with D perhaps matching TRBD1 or TRBD2 (6 bases each). Per the germline V gene, CDR1 is SGHTA and CDR2 is FQGNSA. The germline V and J ends were trimmed by 1 base and 0 bases, with 13 bases remaining between them. The CDR3 consists of 17 residues. DNA for the CDR3: TGTGCCAGCAGCTTAGTGGGGGGCGGGACCTCCTACAATGAGCAGTTCTTC. Residues: CASSLVGGGTSYNEQFF.

The V call is TRBV6-6, the J call TRBJ2-5; TRBD2 matches at 8 bases. There are 16 residues in the CDR3. J gave up 4 bases and V 10 bases, and 17 bases lay outside the gene matches. Germline V CDR1 and CDR2: MNHNY, SVGAGI (reference sequence). In nucleotides, the CDR3 is TGTGCCACCCAATCGAGGGGGACTAGAATGGGAGAGACCCAGTACTTC. Residues: CATQSRGTRMGETQYF.

There are a few counts of this clonotype. This rearrangement joins TRBV4-3 to TRBJ2-5, with D tentatively TRBD2 (6 bases). In germline, CDR1 is LGHNA, CDR2 YSLEER. The CDR3 covers 14 residues. Trimming took 1 base from V and 5 from J, leaving 11 bases between them. The CDR3 nucleotides are TGCGCCAGCAGCCAAGCGGGAGTGGACGAGACCCAGTACTTC. The encoded protein is CASSQAGVDETQYF.

The chain links TRBV7-9 to TRBJ2-2, with TRBD1 identical over 7 bases. V gave up 7 bases and J gave up 7 bases; unmatched junction bases: 30. CDR3 length: 21 residues. From germline, CDR1 is SEHNR and CDR2 FQNEAQ (reference sequence). The chain's CDR3 is CASMPLGRDSRCRTRHGELFF. The CDR3 DNA follows: TGTGCCAGCATGCCCCTCGGCCGGGACAGTCGATGCCGAACGCGTCACGGGGAGCTGTTTTTT.

This clonotype was counted at least ten times. The chain uses TRBV19 and TRBJ1-4; a possible D gene is TRBD1 (6 bases). V was cut by 5 bases and J by 3 bases, with 10 bases left in between. The CDR3 extends over 14 amino acids. Germline V gives CDR1 LNHDA, CDR2 SQIVND (reference sequence). The CDR3 loop is CASSLSGANEKLFF. CDR3 sequence (DNA): TGTGCCAGTAGTCTCTCAGGGGCTAATGAAAAACTGTTTTTT.

Ten or more counts support this clonotype. The chain carries TRBV20-1 and TRBJ2-5, with 7 nucleotides matching TRBD1. There are 13 residues in the CDR3. With V trimmed by 3 bases and J by 1 base, 2 bases remained unmatched. The germline CDR1 and CDR2 sequences are DFQATT and SNEGSKA (reference sequence). The CDR3 DNA reads as TGCAGTGCTAGTGGGACAGTCCAAGAGACCCAGTACTTC. It codes for CSASGTVQETQYF.

The rearrangement uses TRBV20-1 and TRBJ1-1, with D possibly TRBD1 on 5 matching bases. Germline values: CDR1 DFQATT, CDR2 SNEGSKA (reference sequence). The CDR3 consists of 13 residues. V gave up 3 bases and J gave up 5 bases, with 13 bases separating them. In DNA, the CDR3 is TGCAGTGCTAGTAAGGGGCAGAGAACTGAAGCTTTCTTT. Protein: CSASKGQRTEAFF.

In the case of this clonotype: Mismatch with germline at one junction end may stem from a read error. The gene calls are TRBV10-1 and TRBJ2-2, with D perhaps assigned TRBD1 or TRBD2 (5 bases each). The CDR3 covers 15 residues. Germline CDR1 reads WNHNN; CDR2 reads SYGVQD (reference sequence). The CDR3 bases are TGTGCCAGCAGCCAATGGGACGGGAACACCGGGGAGCTGTTTTTT. It translates to CASSQWDGNTGELFF.

Comments on this clonotype: An end of the junction differs from the germline gene, which may be a read error. The V and J genes are TRBV10-3 and TRBJ1-1; TRBD1 matches at 10 bases. The germline V gene has CDR1 ENHRY and CDR2 SYGVKD. The length of the CDR3 is 15 residues. The CDR3 protein is CASSRQGAPNTEAFF. The CDR3 nucleotides read TGTGCCAGCAGTCGACAGGGGGCCCCTAACACTGAAGCTTTCTTT.